These 30 T cell receptor beta chains came from one sample sequenced in a study of blood T cell repertoires in COVID-19. Produced via immunoSEQ multiplex PCR; TCRdb's table is partial and in-frame only. The sample carries around 30,000 clones, 80% to 90% recorded once. Material for sequencing was peripheral blood. These receptors were obtained from a woman of 80 years or more with active or convalescent COVID-19.

The chain is built from TRBV20-1 and TRBJ2-3; D perhaps matches TRBD1 (5 bases). The V end lost 3 bases, the J end lost 6 bases, and 16 bases lay between the germline ends. Germline V gene data show CDR1 as DFQATT and CDR2 as SNEGSKA (reference sequence). The CDR3 contains 14 residues. CDR3 DNA: TGCAGTGCTAGTTTGGCCACAGGCATGGATACGCAGTATTTT. As protein: CSASLATGMDTQYF.

V and J are TRBV7-3 and TRBJ2-6, with D possibly TRBD1 on 5 matching bases. Per the germline V gene, CDR1 is SGHTA and CDR2 is FQGTGA. V lost 1 base to trimming and J lost 0 bases, with 7 bases between them. CDR3 length equals 16 residues. The CDR3 sequence is CASSLKQGSGANVLTF. DNA for the CDR3: TGTGCCAGCAGCTTAAAGCAGGGCTCTGGGGCCAACGTCCTGACTTTC.

This chain uses TRBV6-5 with TRBJ2-7; the match to TRBD2 covers 7 bases. Germline CDR1 and CDR2: MNHEY and SVGAGI. V was pared by 6 bases and J by 7 bases, with 9 bases of the junction left unmatched. The CDR3 loop spans 13 amino acids. CDR3 loop: CASRGGTKGEQYF. The CDR3 coding sequence is TGTGCCAGCAGGGGCGGGACTAAGGGGGAGCAGTACTTC.

The rearrangement joins TRBV4-1 to TRBJ1-6; D unresolved. The germline CDR1 and CDR2 sequences are MGHRA and YSYEKL. The CDR3 has 16 amino acids. Trimming cost V 0 bases and J 13 bases, with 19 bases left between them. The DNA for the CDR3 is TGCGCCAGCAGCCAAGATCAGGAGGCAGGCCGAAGGCCCCTCCACTTT. Amino acids: CASSQDQEAGRRPLHF.

The genes are TRBV28 and TRBJ2-7, with 9 bases aligning to TRBD2. The length of the CDR3 is 17 residues. Germline V gives CDR1 MDHEN, CDR2 SYDVKM. V was clipped by 2 bases and J by 3 bases; unmatched bases: 11. This CDR3 is CASSLGGGGAGGYEQYF. DNA for the CDR3: TGTGCCAGCAGTTTAGGCGGGGGGGGAGCGGGAGGCTACGAGCAGTACTTC.

The CDR3 is CASSYGQGGNTIYF. DNA for the CDR3: TGTGCCAGCAGTTACGGCCAGGGGGGAAACACCATATATTTT. The chain is built from TRBV6-5 and TRBJ1-3, with D maybe TRBD1 (6 bases). The CDR3 covers 14 residues. Deletions cut 2 bases from V and 4 bases from J, with 9 bases between. CDR1 is MNHEY, CDR2 SVGAGI, per germline.

The table lists this clone with a count of one. The chain carries TRBV30 and TRBJ1-5; 8 nucleotides agree with TRBD1. The trim removed 0 bases at V and 6 bases at J, leaving 7 bases unmatched. The germline V gene encodes CDR1 GTSNPN and CDR2 SVGIG (reference sequence). The CDR3 contains 15 residues. CDR3 DNA: TGTGCCTGGAGTGTCGGGCAGGGGGCGAGTCAGCCCCAGCATTTT. It yields the protein CAWSVGQGASQPQHF.

The chain uses TRBV6-1 and TRBJ2-1, with TRBD1 as a possible D gene (6 bases). The CDR3 spans 15 residues. The germline V gene encodes CDR1 MNHNS and CDR2 SASEGT. V shed 0 bases and J shed 6 bases, with 12 bases lying between them. CDR3 coding DNA: TGTGCCAGCAGTGAAGCCACCCTGGGGGCCAATGAGCAGTTCTTC. This codes for CASSEATLGANEQFF.

The rearrangement links TRBV10-3 to TRBJ2-2, with D possibly matching TRBD2 (5 bases). Trimming took off 4 bases at V and 2 bases at J, with 11 bases between the two ends. CDR1 ENHRY and CDR2 SYGVKD come from the germline V gene. This CDR3 contains 15 residues. CDR3 sequence reads: CAISGTEVNTGELFF. The CDR3 DNA sequence: TGTGCCATCAGTGGGACTGAGGTCAACACCGGGGAGCTGTTTTTT.

The rearrangement uses TRBV27 and TRBJ2-1; D is perhaps TRBD1 (6 bases). Trimming cost V 6 bases and J 2 bases, with 17 bases left between them. The germline gives CDR1 MNHEY, CDR2 SMNVEV (reference sequence). This CDR3 comprises 16 residues. The CDR3 spells CASSLLTGPPYNEQFF. DNA for the CDR3: TGTGCCAGCAGCCTACTGACAGGACCACCCTACAATGAGCAGTTCTTC.

The genes are TRBV11-3 and TRBJ1-6; no definite D call. The V end lost 0 bases, the J end lost 10 bases, and 7 bases lay between the germline ends. From germline, CDR1 is SGHNT and CDR2 YENEEA. The CDR3 sequence is 13 residues long. CDR3 sequence reads: CASSLDAFSPLHF. The CDR3 nucleotides are TGTGCCAGCAGCTTAGATGCGTTCTCACCCCTCCACTTT.

The chain has TRBV15 and TRBJ1-5, with TRBD1 as a possible D gene (5 bases). Germline-derived CDR1 and CDR2 are LNHNV and YYDKDF (reference sequence). V was cut by 0 bases and J by 9 bases, with 15 bases left in between. The CDR3 is made up of 15 amino acids. The CDR3, as DNA: TGTGCCACCAGCAGAGACCGGGACTCCTCTAGGCCCCAGCATTTT. Its protein is CATSRDRDSSRPQHF.

This rearrangement joins TRBV6-1 to TRBJ1-2; the D is unclear. This CDR3 contains 16 residues. Germline CDR1 MNHNS, CDR2 SASEGT. The V end was cut by 0 bases, the J end by 4 bases, with 15 bases between. The CDR3 nucleotides are TGTGCCAGCAGTGAAGCAAAGACACCCCCGGTCTATGGCTACACCTTC. Encoded protein: CASSEAKTPPVYGYTF.

The chain recombines TRBV5-5 with TRBJ1-1, with D unclear. Germline lookup yields CDR1 SGHKS and CDR2 YYEKEE (reference sequence). Deletions cut 0 bases from V and 4 bases from J, with 13 bases between. The CDR3 covers 15 residues. The CDR3 sequence: CASSLDGPQVTEAFF. In DNA form, the CDR3 reads TGTGCCAGCAGCTTGGATGGCCCCCAAGTCACTGAAGCTTTCTTT.

In its sample, this clone is medium-sized. V usage is TRBV9 and J usage is TRBJ1-2; weak D call: TRBD1 (6 bases). Germline V gene data show CDR1 as SGDLS and CDR2 as YYNGEE. The V gene lost 4 bases and the J gene lost 2 bases, with 18 bases spanning the gap. CDR3 length equals 16 residues. CDR3: CASSHGTRRANYGYTF. CDR3 coding DNA: TGTGCCAGCAGCCACGGGACAAGGCGGGCGAACTATGGCTACACCTTC.

The rearrangement joins TRBV5-1 to TRBJ2-5; no reliable D call. The CDR3 runs 14 residues. Trimming cost V 4 bases and J 5 bases, with 15 bases left between them. Germline V gene lookup returns CDR1 SGHRS and CDR2 YFSETQ. The CDR3 loop is CASSPTNVPETQYF. CDR3 DNA sequence: TGCGCCAGCAGCCCCACTAATGTCCCCGAGACCCAGTACTTC.

The chain employs TRBV19 and TRBJ2-7; 9 bases align to TRBD1. V shed 3 bases, J shed 2 bases, and the junction held 5 bases outside the gene matches. The CDR3 length is 15 residues. Germline V gene lookup returns CDR1 LNHDA and CDR2 SQIVND (reference sequence). The CDR3 sequence: CASSITGGGTYEQYF. CDR3 nucleotides: TGTGCCAGTAGTATCACAGGGGGCGGAACCTACGAGCAGTACTTC.

Only a few counts were recorded for this clone. The V gene is TRBV19, the J gene TRBJ2-3; 10 positions agree with TRBD1. V lost 3 bases to trimming and J lost 5 bases; unmatched junction nucleotides: 8. This CDR3 is built from 16 residues. Germline V gene data show CDR1 as LNHDA and CDR2 as SQIVND (reference sequence). The CDR3 region has the DNA TGTGCCAGTAGTATGTATGACAGGGGGCGGGGAGATACGCAGTATTTT. This translates into CASSMYDRGRGDTQYF. The full variable domain, completed using reference TRBV19 and TRBJ2-3, is DGGITQSPKYLFRKEGQNVTLSCEQNLNHDAMYWYRQDPGQGLRLIYYSQIVNDFQKGDIAEGYSVSREKKESFPLTVTSAQKNPTAFYLCASSMYDRGRGDTQYFGPGTRLTVL.

The V and J genes are TRBV5-5 and TRBJ1-1; 9 bases align to TRBD1. CDR1 and CDR2 from the germline V gene are SGHKS and YYEKEE (reference sequence). V trimming: 3 bases; J trimming: 1 base; junction bases outside the gene matches: 10. The CDR3 is 17 residues long. Written as DNA, the CDR3 is TGTGCCAGCAGCTCCAGGGACAGGGCTGGATGGAACACTGAAGCTTTCTTT. This codes for CASSSRDRAGWNTEAFF.

The rearrangement joins TRBV7-9 to TRBJ2-1; a possible D gene is TRBD1 (5 bases). The CDR3 sequence is 16 residues long. Germline values: CDR1 SEHNR, CDR2 FQNEAQ (reference sequence). V gave up 4 bases and J gave up 6 bases, with 19 bases separating them. The CDR3 protein is CASSSSVAGKFNEQFF. The CDR3 DNA reads TGTGCCAGCAGCTCCTCGGTGGCAGGGAAATTCAATGAGCAGTTCTTC.

The J gene is TRBJ1-4, the V gene TRBV19; D is unresolved. CDR3 length equals 14 residues. The V end lost 3 bases, the J end lost 6 bases, and 11 bases lay between the germline ends. CDR1 is LNHDA and CDR2 is SQIVND in the germline V gene (reference sequence). CDR3 in DNA: TGTGCCAGTAGTATCGGCGACACCTATGAAAAACTGTTTTTT. It translates to CASSIGDTYEKLFF.

The chain has TRBV18 and TRBJ1-2; D remains unclear. Germline assignment: CDR1 KGHSH and CDR2 LQKENI. V was shortened by 6 bases and J by 2 bases, with 10 bases between the two germline ends. The CDR3 is 13 residues long. The CDR3 loop is CASSREENYGYTF. The CDR3 nucleotides read TGTGCCAGCTCCCGAGAAGAGAACTATGGCTACACCTTC. The full variable domain, with the rest looked up from reference TRBV18 and TRBJ1-2, is NAGVMQNPRHLVRRRGQEARLRCSPMKGHSHVYWYRQLPEEGLKFMVYLQKENIIDESGMPKERFSAEFPKEGPSILRIQQVVRGDSAAYFCASSREENYGYTFGSGTRLTVV.

The genes are TRBV5-1 and TRBJ2-5, with no clear D. The V gene's germline CDR1 is SGHRS and CDR2 YFSETQ. This CDR3 comprises 14 residues. V was shortened by 0 bases and J by 3 bases, with 9 bases between the two germline ends. CDR3 sequence (DNA): TGCGCCAGCAGCTTGGGACTTCGAAAAGAGACCCAGTACTTC. Translated: CASSLGLRKETQYF.

The chain carries TRBV2 and TRBJ1-3; TRBD1 matches at 8 bases. Germline loops: CDR1 SNHLY, CDR2 FYNNEI. J was trimmed by 2 bases and V by 6 bases; bases with no gene match: 0. The CDR3 covers 13 residues. CDR3 sequence: CASRDRAGNTIYF. As DNA, the CDR3 is TGTGCCAGCAGGGACAGGGCTGGAAACACCATATATTTT.

The genes are TRBV12-2 and TRBJ2-1; the D segment call TRBD2 is taken from the table without a DNA check. TRBV12-2 is recorded as a pseudogene. The CDR3 sequence is 22 residues long. The CDR3 is CASRLSRTSGLYCPSSYNEQFF. CDR3 in DNA: TGTGCAAGTCGCTTATCGAGGACTAGCGGGCTATACTGCCCTAGCTCCTACAATGAGCAGTTCTTC.

This chain links TRBV5-1 with TRBJ2-2; 8 bases line up with TRBD1. Germline V gene lookup returns CDR1 SGHRS and CDR2 YFSETQ. The CDR3 totals 15 residues. V lost 2 bases to trimming and J lost 3 bases; unmatched junction nucleotides: 3. CDR3 in DNA: TGCGCCAGCAGCTTTTCGGACAGGGACACCGGGGAGCTGTTTTTT. It encodes CASSFSDRDTGELFF.

The gene calls are TRBV9 and TRBJ1-1; D remains ambiguous. CDR1 SGDLS and CDR2 YYNGEE come from the germline V gene. Between the trimmed V and J ends, which lost 4 bases and 1 base, there was a span of 17 bases. The CDR3 sequence is 16 residues long. The CDR3 is CASSPRGQARNTEAFF. The DNA for the CDR3 is TGTGCCAGCAGCCCTAGAGGGCAGGCGAGGAACACTGAAGCTTTCTTT.

The rearrangement joins TRBV6-6 to TRBJ1-5, with 10 bases identical to TRBD1. V was pared by 2 bases and J by 5 bases, with 3 bases of the junction left unmatched. CDR3 length: 15 residues. The germline V gene encodes CDR1 MNHNY and CDR2 SVGAGI (reference sequence). The CDR3 region is CASSYDRGRYQPQHF. Written as DNA, the CDR3 is TGTGCCAGCAGTTACGACAGGGGGCGGTATCAGCCCCAGCATTTT.

This clone appeared a single time. The chain carries TRBV3-1 (or the pseudogene TRBV3-2) and TRBJ2-7; 7 bases match TRBD1. Germline CDR1 reads LGHDT; CDR2 reads YNNKEL (reference sequence). The CDR3 is 14 residues long. Trimming at V came to 1 base and at J to 2 bases, leaving 2 bases not matched to a gene. The CDR3 spells CASSQVQGAYEQYF. Here the CDR3 DNA reads TGTGCCAGCAGCCAAGTTCAGGGGGCCTACGAGCAGTACTTC.

This clone was observed once. This chain connects TRBV3-1 (or the pseudogene TRBV3-2) to TRBJ1-4; possibly TRBD1 for D (6 bases). Germline lookup yields CDR1 LGHDT and CDR2 YNNKEL (reference sequence). V was shortened by 4 bases and J by 0 bases, with 12 bases between the two germline ends. The CDR3 is made up of 16 amino acids. For the CDR3, the DNA is TGTGCCAGCAGCCTTCGGAGGACAGCAACTAATGAAAAACTGTTTTTT. This gives the protein CASSLRRTATNEKLFF.